A selection of T cell receptor beta chains follows, all from one sample in a study of cytomegalovirus exposure and HLA in healthy donors. The method was immunoSEQ multiplex PCR; TCRdb's version includes in-frame clones alone and lacks a portion of them. The sample yields about 120,000 clones, around 69% seen once. Sequenced sample: PBMCs. These receptors were collected from a woman aged 35 to 49 in good health and CMV-seropositive. The CDR3 runs from the conserved cysteine through the conserved F or W. Each record gives: J gene, clone size, V gene, CDR3 protein. Clone size is given for some rows only: seen once, a few or many times, or a class if the clone is expanded.

>TRBJ1-1|.|TRBV2
CASSRDRNTEAFF
>TRBJ1-1|.|TRBV7-2
CASSLGYSNTEAFF
>TRBJ1-6|.|TRBV5-1
CASSPTGGSPLHF
>TRBJ1-1|.|TRBV29-1
CSVAPRTVLNTEAFF
>TRBJ1-1|.|TRBV9
CASSLAGVGTEAFF
>TRBJ1-1|.|TRBV18
CASSPPGGAGNTEAFF
>TRBJ1-2|.|TRBV25-1
CASSNDWNYGYTF
>TRBJ1-2|.|TRBV10-3
CAISAGTGMFDGYTF
>TRBJ2-7|.|TRBV27
CASSLSGYEQYF
>TRBJ2-7|few|TRBV5-6
CASSLSGTGAEQYF
>TRBJ1-1|.|TRBV5-1
CASSLRGEGITEAFF
>TRBJ1-6|few|TRBV6-1
CASLAGGRYNSPLHF
>TRBJ1-2|.|TRBV7-2
CASSSITSRVNYGYTF
>TRBJ2-5|.|TRBV2
CASSDRDWTQYF
>TRBJ1-1|.|TRBV14
CASSQRSDRGSTEAFF
>TRBJ1-5|.|TRBV28
CASSPRQGGNQPQHF
>TRBJ2-1|.|TRBV10-2
CASSGTSGGYSYNEQFF
>TRBJ1-5|.|TRBV7-8
CASSTTADSYFSNQPQHF
>TRBJ1-6|.|TRBV5-6
CASSPGTGGLNSPLHF
>TRBJ1-1|.|TRBV4-1
CASSQDGGATEAFF
>TRBJ2-7|.|TRBV2
CASSEDNYEQYF
>TRBJ1-2|few|TRBV20-1
CSAGANYGYTF
>TRBJ2-7|.|TRBV6-5
CASSYSGLRHSYEQYF
>TRBJ1-4|.|TRBV7-9
CASSFQGSNEKLFF
>TRBJ2-5|.|TRBV5-1
CASSFRHLQETQYF
>TRBJ1-2|few|TRBV18
CASSPPNPGPPGYTF
>TRBJ2-3|few|TRBV29-1
CSVFERGSTDTQYF
>TRBJ2-6|once|TRBV6-6
CASSLFYSGANVLTF
>TRBJ2-5|.|TRBV7-3
CASSYGRGETQYF
>TRBJ2-3|few|TRBV7-8
CASSPPGQGLNTDTQYF
>TRBJ1-1|.|TRBV7-9
CASSWWVEEAFF
>TRBJ2-3|.|TRBV5-1
CASSDQGTDTQYF
>TRBJ1-1|.|TRBV5-5
CASSGTGGGGSTEAFF
>TRBJ2-1|few|TRBV29-1
CSAGDVSSYNEQFF
>TRBJ1-1|.|TRBV29-1
CSVAIQGRTEAFF
>TRBJ1-2|.|TRBV2
CASSEGTARKNYGYTF
>TRBJ1-1|few|TRBV7-3
CASSDGQYTEAFF
>TRBJ1-4|few|TRBV7-9
CASSLGGQGTTNEKLFF
>TRBJ1-1|.|TRBV28
CASSSSGAADTEAFF
>TRBJ1-6|.|TRBV7-2
CASSLEARVYNSPLHF
>TRBJ2-3|.|TRBV7-2
CASSSPRGGGITDTQYF
>TRBJ1-2|.|TRBV4-3
CASSQVEWAYGYTF
>TRBJ2-1|.|TRBV7-6
CASSPYRGAHNEQFF
>TRBJ2-3|few|TRBV11-1
CASSPGTSGGHTDTQYF
>TRBJ2-6|.|TRBV29-1
CSVVASGANVLTF
>TRBJ1-2|.|TRBV5-6
CASSSWGGDYGYTF
>TRBJ1-2|.|TRBV2
CASTQDSYGYTF
>TRBJ2-7|.|TRBV5-4
CASSIPSGGAYEQYF